This T cell receptor beta chain derives from a study of human CD4 T cells and Enterobacteriaceae (dated by TCRdb to the early 2020s). A word on this clone: Its antigen is not yet known. No clone much larger than this one lies a single base away; base qualities are absent.

The full study reports these points: Ex vivo, broadly cross-reactive clonotypes were observed to appear more expanded than specific clonotypes, with about 55% of the 19 and about 65% of the roughly 35 being found within the top 5%. The reactivity of ex vivo clonotypes was inferred solely through the matching of nucleotide sequences to CFSE-low cultures from the same donors.

Germline trimming: 5 bases from V, 11 bases from J; junction bases outside gene matches: 6. The CDR1 and CDR2 encoded by the germline V gene are KGHSH and LQKENI. The CDR3 starts with the cysteine, ends with the phenylalanine, and has 12 residues. Left in the record is the CDR3 DNA by itself, 36 bases read in frame from the first base. Memory CD4+ T cells, defined as all CD4+ cells except CD45RA+CCR7+CD95- naive cells, were FACS-sorted on a FACSAria III to over 98% purity. Blood from healthy donors was obtained from blood donation centers in Switzerland. Total CD4+ T cells and monocytes were enriched by positive selection with CD4 and CD14 magnetic microbeads. Before sorting, CD8+, CD14+, CD16+, CD56+, CD19+ and CD25-bright cells were excluded. To assess in vivo expansion of bacteria-reactive clonotypes, total memory CD4+ T cells from two blood donors were sequenced directly ex vivo. Ficoll-Paque Plus was used to isolate peripheral blood mononuclear cells from donor blood.

Deep-level sequencing was performed on ex vivo total memory CD4+ samples, with a detection sensitivity of one cell in 200,000. Genomic DNA was extracted from cell pellets with the QIAamp DNA Micro Kit, and its quantity and purity were checked by spectrophotometry. TCR Vbeta CDR3 regions were amplified with the immunoSEQ multiplex PCR assay. Amplicons were sequenced on the Illumina HiSeq platform. Retrieved sequences were 87 nucleotides long and contained the CDR3 region. Per the source publication's procedure: A clonotype was defined as a unique productive TCR Vbeta nucleotide sequence and was quantified by productive template frequency from ImmunoSEQ Analyzer V3.0. A threshold at the top 5th percentile of each frequency-ranked repertoire was used to define expanded clonotypes. Repertoire overlap was calculated as Chao-Jaccard with the R package fossil and was visualized by nonmetric multidimensional scaling with the R package MASS. TCRdb's version of the immuneACCESS table is confined to in-frame rearrangements and falls short of the full clone set. An unresolved V gene accounts for under half of the shortfall where checked; the remainder is of unknown origin. V, J and clone size are taken as reported in that table, and D and trimming were inferred from the DNA itself. A total of just under 30,000 clones appear in this sample, roughly 79% of them only once. The ten most abundant clones make up 1.7% of the sample.

Material: memory CD4+ T cells from blood. This specimen's cell subset or site label, per the study, means: total memory CD4 T cells sorted directly ex vivo, unstimulated. The source is a human donor in good health. The chain is encoded by TRBV18 joined to TRBJ2-1, and 7 junctional nucleotides match TRBD1. The nucleotides are TGTGCCAGCTCAGGCCCGACAGGGAAGCAGTTCTTC. It codes for CASSGPTGKQFF.